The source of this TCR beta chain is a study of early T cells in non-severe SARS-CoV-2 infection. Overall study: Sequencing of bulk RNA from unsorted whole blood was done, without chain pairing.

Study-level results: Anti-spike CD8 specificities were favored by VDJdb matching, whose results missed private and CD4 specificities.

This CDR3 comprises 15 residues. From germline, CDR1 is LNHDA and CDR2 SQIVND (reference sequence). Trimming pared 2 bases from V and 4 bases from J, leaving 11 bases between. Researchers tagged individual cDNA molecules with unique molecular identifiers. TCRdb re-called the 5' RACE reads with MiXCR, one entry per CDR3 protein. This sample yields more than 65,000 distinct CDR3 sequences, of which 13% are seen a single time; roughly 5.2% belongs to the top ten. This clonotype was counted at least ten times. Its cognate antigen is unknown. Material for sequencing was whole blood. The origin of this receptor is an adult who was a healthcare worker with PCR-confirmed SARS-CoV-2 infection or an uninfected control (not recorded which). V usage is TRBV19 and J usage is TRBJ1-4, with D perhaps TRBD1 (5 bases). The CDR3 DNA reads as TGTGCCAGTAGTATAAATGCAGGGCATAATGAAAAACTGTTTTTT. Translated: CASSINAGHNEKLFF.